This T cell receptor (beta chain) originates from a study of graft-versus-host responses after intestinal transplantation. About the study: Every recipient underwent anti-thymocyte globulin induction, then tacrolimus and steroids for approximately 3 years.

The study, taken as a whole, reports: Individuals who had graft-donor T cell macrochimerism had allografts that showed high graft-versus-host to host-versus-graft clonal ratios. GvH clones appeared in recipient marrow, some first in ileum or blood.

As to this clone: Its antigen is not identified.

The repertoire was sequenced with immunoSEQ multiplex PCR; TCRdb's copy has only in-frame clones and lacks some. The sample gives about 38,000 clones, less than 90% of which show up once; around 3.2% is in the top ten. Germline assignment: CDR1 SEHNR and CDR2 FQNEAQ (reference sequence). This CDR3 is 16 amino acids long. Trimming cost V 2 bases and J 2 bases; bases outside gene matches: 3. The chain employs TRBV7-9 and TRBJ2-3; 11 bases agree with TRBD2. The sequenced sample was PBMCs, obtained about 990 days after transplant. This TCR derives from a human patient who received an intestinal transplant, so some T cells may come from the graft donor. CDR3 sequence: CASSLRLAGNTDTQYF. CDR3 DNA: TGTGCCAGCAGCTTACGACTAGCGGGGAACACAGATACGCAGTATTTT.